Described below is a single TCR beta chain sequence and its context. No cognate antigen has been identified for it. Nothing much larger sits one base from this clone, and base qualities are not available. This specimen belongs to a study of blood T cell repertoires in COVID-19 (dated by TCRdb to 2018 to 2020). Background on the whole study: The collaborator samples originated in the United States, Italy and Spain and spanned the acute and convalescent phases of COVID-19. The material from the prospective study consisted of cDNA or gDNA derived from T cells, B-cell-depleted T cells, or PBMCs. Deeply sampled blood TCRbeta repertoires from subjects exposed to, actively infected with, or recovered from COVID-19 were included in the dataset. The repertoires were released in a freely available public database meant as a resource for research on the immune response to SARS-CoV-2. Samples came from the ongoing ImmuneRACE study (first 160 participants) plus 1,254 subjects from 6 global collaborators. Nearly every sample came with metadata listing a de-identified subject ID, COVID-19 status, age in years and sex. Where available, HLA class I and class II types were obtained from metadata supplied by the sample provider rather than from assay-based typing.

Each collaborating institution followed its own protocols to collect whole blood in K2EDTA tubes. For TCRbeta analysis, collaborators shipped samples in one of three forms: frozen whole blood, isolated PBMCs, or DNA extracted from either of those sample types. On the study overall, not on this receptor specifically: Clinical and demographic metadata were provided uncurated, with the amount varying by source and participant.

Including cysteine and phenylalanine, the CDR3 has 15 amino acids. Only the CDR3 DNA stays, 45 bases, in frame from base 1. Unmatched junction bases come to 9, with V trimmed by 6 bases and J by 4 bases. CDR1 SNHLY and CDR2 FYNNEI are derived from the germline V gene. TCRbeta CDR3 regions were amplified from genomic DNA by means of the immunoSEQ Assay, a bias-controlled multiplex PCR. The study's processing was this. The number of nucleated cells in each sample was estimated by amplification of reference gene primers within the assay. To quantify the absolute abundance of each unique TCRbeta CDR3 rearrangement, sequence reads were collapsed and filtered. Productive Simpson clonality was computed per sample as the square root of Simpson's diversity index over productive rearrangements. Imported from immuneACCESS, the table was reduced by TCRdb to in-frame sequences with V and J called. These copies leave out some clones; in studies compared against another copy, an unresolved V gene accounts for under half, and the cause of the remainder is not known. That table supplies the V and J calls and clone size; D and trimming were determined from the DNA. Here the sample has fewer than 250,000 clones; 82% occur a single time. Of the sample, about 1.9% falls within the top ten clones.

The receptor comes from a woman over 75 with acute or convalescent COVID-19. The sample consisted of peripheral blood. The chain joins TRBV2 to TRBJ1-1, and 9 junctional nucleotides match TRBD1. The DNA sequence is TGTGCCAGCAGACAGGTACAGGGGGCCGGCACTGAAGCTTTCTTT. It translates as CASRQVQGAGTEAFF.